These 13 T cell receptor beta chains were sequenced from one sample in a study of cytomegalovirus exposure and HLA in healthy donors. 13 Jbeta primers and 60 Vbeta primers were used for the PCR. TCRdb keeps only in-frame clones here, not all; method: immunoSEQ multiplex PCR. There are 180,000 or so clones in the sample; 77% occur only once, and 1.4% to 1.5% lies in the top ten. Sequencing was carried out using PBMCs. The source is a man aged 18 to 35 in good health and CMV-seronegative.

The chain has TRBV6-1 and TRBJ1-1; 7 bases align to TRBD1. Germline V CDR1 and CDR2: MNHNS, SASEGT. The CDR3 has 11 amino acids. Here the CDR3 DNA reads TGTGCAGAATCAGGGGGCACTGAAGCTTTCTTT. Its translation: CAESGGTEAFF.

This chain joins TRBV4-1 and TRBJ2-1; TRBD2 matches at 8 bases. V trimming: 1 base; J trimming: 3 bases; junction bases outside the gene matches: 5. The CDR3 is 16 amino acids. Germline V gives CDR1 MGHRA, CDR2 YSYEKL. The CDR3 DNA sequence: TGCGCCAGCAGCCAAGGGGCGGGAGGATACTACAATGAGCAGTTCTTC. Translated, it gives CASSQGAGGYYNEQFF.

The genes are TRBV19 and TRBJ2-2, with 11 bases that match TRBD2. The CDR3 runs 17 residues. V trimming: 6 bases; J trimming: 0 bases; junction bases outside the gene matches: 6. CDR1 is LNHDA and CDR2 is SQIVND in the germline V gene (reference sequence). CDR3 protein: CASSWGLADTNTGELFF. DNA of the CDR3: TGTGCCAGTAGCTGGGGACTAGCGGATACGAACACCGGGGAGCTGTTTTTT.

This chain joins TRBV19 and TRBJ2-5; 10 nucleotides align to TRBD2. With 3 bases clipped from V and 4 bases from J, the junction kept 5 bases outside the gene matches. The CDR3 extends over 15 amino acids. CDR1 and CDR2 (germline): LNHDA, SQIVND (reference sequence). For the CDR3, the DNA is TGTGCCAGTAGTATGCGGCTAGCGGGGGTAGAGACCCAGTACTTC. Translation: CASSMRLAGVETQYF.

The chain couples TRBV30 to TRBJ2-1; 10 nucleotides line up with TRBD1. Germline CDR1 reads GTSNPN; CDR2 reads SVGIG (reference sequence). The V gene end was trimmed by 1 base and the J gene end by 8 bases; junction bases not matched to a gene: 5. The CDR3 runs to 14 residues. The CDR3 DNA reads TGTGCCTGGAGTGGGGACAGGGGAATGGATGAGCAGTTCTTC. Protein sequence: CAWSGDRGMDEQFF.

This clone was seen more than once but under ten times. The rearrangement uses TRBV5-5 and TRBJ1-1; D is ambiguous. Germline loops: CDR1 SGHKS, CDR2 YYEKEE (reference sequence). V lost 0 bases and J 0 bases, leaving 6 bases between the germline ends. The CDR3 length is 14 residues. CDR3 nucleotides: TGTGCCAGCAGCTTGGAACAGATGAACACTGAAGCTTTCTTT. Its translation is CASSLEQMNTEAFF.

The chain is built from TRBV29-1 and TRBJ2-3; TRBD1 aligns across 7 bases. The CDR3 consists of 13 residues. V shed 7 bases, J shed 1 base, and the junction held 5 bases outside the gene matches. The germline V gene has CDR1 SQVTM and CDR2 ANQGSEA. The CDR3 spells CSGYRGGTDTQYF. Written as DNA, the CDR3 is TGCAGCGGATACAGGGGAGGCACAGATACGCAGTATTTT.

The gene calls are TRBV6-7 and TRBJ2-2; TRBD2 matches at 13 bases. TRBV6-7 is an ORF, with its function uncertain. CDR3 length: 20 amino acids. V was clipped by 8 bases and J by 4 bases; unmatched bases: 19. In DNA form, the CDR3 reads TGTGCCAGCGCTGTTCACGGGACTAGCGGGAACTTTAGTCCCACCGGGGAGCTGTTTTTT. Protein sequence: CASAVHGTSGNFSPTGELFF.

The chain has TRBV7-6 and TRBJ2-2; 8 bases fit TRBD2. The trim removed 5 bases at V and 1 base at J, leaving 6 bases unmatched. Per germline, CDR1 SGHVS and CDR2 FNYEAQ. This CDR3 region has 16 residues. The CDR3 spells CASSPPAGENTGELFF. The CDR3 bases are TGTGCCAGCAGCCCGCCAGCGGGAGAGAACACCGGGGAGCTGTTTTTT.

This CDR3 is CAWSVTGQGATNEKLFF. The DNA of the CDR3 is TGTGCCTGGAGTGTAACGGGACAGGGTGCAACTAATGAAAAACTGTTTTTT. V is TRBV30 and J is TRBJ1-4, with 9 positions matching TRBD1. In germline, CDR1 is GTSNPN, CDR2 SVGIG (reference sequence). This CDR3 comprises 17 residues. The V gene end was trimmed by 0 bases and the J gene end by 0 bases; junction bases not matched to a gene: 5. The variable domain in full, with the rest retrieved from reference TRBV30 and TRBJ1-4, is SQTIHQWPATLVQPVGSPLSLECTVEGTSNPNLYWYRQAAGRGLQLLFYSVGIGQISSEVPQNLSASRPQDRQFILSSKKLLLSDSGFYLCAWSVTGQGATNEKLFFGSGTQLSVL.

This rearrangement joins TRBV19 to TRBJ2-1; 11 bases fit TRBD2. Germline-derived CDR1 and CDR2 are LNHDA and SQIVND (reference sequence). The CDR3 sequence is 20 residues long. The J segment lost 5 bases and the V segment lost 1 base, leaving 16 bases of the junction unmatched. The CDR3 DNA follows: TGTGCCAGTAGTATAGTGTCAGGTCGGACGACTAGCGGGACCCACAATGAGCAGTTCTTC. This codes for CASSIVSGRTTSGTHNEQFF.

J is TRBJ1-1 and V is TRBV7-8; TRBD1 is a possible D gene (6 bases). V dropped 3 bases and J dropped 10 bases, with 15 bases sitting between them. Germline assignment: CDR1 SGHVS and CDR2 FQNEAQ. The CDR3 runs 13 residues. The DNA for the CDR3 is TGTGCCAGCAGCTTTCAGCCCAGGGGAGTAGCTTTCTTT. The encoded protein is CASSFQPRGVAFF.

V gene TRBV30 combines with J gene TRBJ2-1; 12 bases match TRBD2. Per the germline V gene, CDR1 is GTSNPN and CDR2 is SVGIG (reference sequence). Trimming at V came to 0 bases and at J to 9 bases, leaving 15 bases not matched to a gene. The CDR3 spans 18 residues. CDR3 bases: TGTGCCTGGAGTGTACTCCTCCCAGCTAGCGGGGGGGATAGTGAGCAGTTCTTC. Residues: CAWSVLLPASGGDSEQFF.